The 14 T cell receptor beta chains below were found in one sample sequenced in a study of blood T cell repertoires in COVID-19. Profiled with immunoSEQ multiplex PCR; TCRdb holds only in-frame clones, not every one. The sample contains 300,000 or so clones, approximately 91% of which appear only once. The sample was peripheral blood. Receptors were obtained from a woman in her twenties or thirties with COVID-19, enrolled during active disease.

In this sample, this clone turned up once. The chain has TRBV3-1 (or the pseudogene TRBV3-2) and TRBJ2-1; no reliable D call. The V gene's germline CDR1 is LGHDT and CDR2 YNNKEL (reference sequence). V was trimmed by 0 bases and J by 3 bases, leaving 9 bases between them. This CDR3 region has 15 residues. In nucleotides, the CDR3 is TGTGCCAGCAGCCAAGACGGGTGGGTCTACAATGAGCAGTTCTTC. Translated: CASSQDGWVYNEQFF.

The genes are TRBV10-3 and TRBJ1-2; D possibly corresponds to TRBD1 (5 bases). Germline CDR1 and CDR2: ENHRY and SYGVKD. There are 11 residues in the CDR3. Deletions cut 3 bases from V and 13 bases from J, with 12 bases between. The CDR3 DNA is TGTGCCATCAGTGAAAGCAGGGAACCCACCTTC. Its translation: CAISESREPTF.

The sample holds a few counts of this clone. The genes are TRBV7-9 and TRBJ1-1; no firm D call. V lost 1 base, J lost 0 bases, and 12 bases lay in between. Germline V lookup: CDR1 SEHNR, CDR2 FQNEAQ (reference sequence). The CDR3 has 16 residues. DNA for the CDR3: TGTGCCAGCAGCTTAGGTGGAGCGGGAATGAACACTGAAGCTTTCTTT. Its protein product is CASSLGGAGMNTEAFF. The full variable domain, completed using reference TRBV7-9 and TRBJ1-1, is DTGVSQNPRHKITKRGQNVTFRCDPISEHNRLYWYRQTLGQGPEFLTYFQNEAQLEKSRLLSDRFSAERPKGSFSTLEIQRTEQGDSAMYLCASSLGGAGMNTEAFFGQGTRLTVV.

The gene calls are TRBV20-1 and TRBJ2-3, with TRBD1 identical over 7 bases. The J segment lost 1 base and the V segment lost 3 bases, leaving 4 bases of the junction unmatched. Germline CDR1 is DFQATT and CDR2 is SNEGSKA (reference sequence). CDR3 length: 14 amino acids. The DNA of the CDR3 is TGCAGTGCTAGTAGGGGGCGCGGCACAGATACGCAGTATTTT. Protein: CSASRGRGTDTQYF.

The rearrangement links TRBV5-4 to TRBJ1-1; D call uncertain. The CDR3 is 16 amino acids. CDR1 and CDR2 (germline): SGHNT, YYREEE (reference sequence). Trimming cost V 6 bases and J 11 bases, with 29 bases left between them. DNA for the CDR3: TGTGCCAGCACCACTGGAAGGGAGAGAAGCCCCGGAGGGGCTTTCTTT. Protein sequence: CASTTGRERSPGGAFF.

The chain uses TRBV29-1 and TRBJ2-7; D perhaps matches TRBD2 (7 bases). Deletions cut 3 bases from V and 2 bases from J, with 17 bases between. Per germline, CDR1 SQVTM and CDR2 ANQGSEA. The CDR3 consists of 15 residues. DNA of the CDR3: TGCAGCGTTGAGTCTAGGGGGGGTGGGACCTACGAGCAGTACTTC. This codes for CSVESRGGGTYEQYF.

The CDR3 is CAISESRSKTGAPIGGYTF. For the CDR3, the DNA is TGTGCCATCAGTGAGTCTCGGTCGAAGACAGGGGCCCCTATAGGAGGCTACACCTTC. This chain uses TRBV10-3 with TRBJ1-2, with 8 bases identical to TRBD1. The V and J ends lost 0 bases and 8 bases, in that order; junction bases with no gene match: 20. Germline V gene sequence: CDR1 ENHRY, CDR2 SYGVKD. This CDR3 region has 19 residues.

Comments on this clone: The sample holds other DNA sequences that translate to the same CDR3. In DNA, the CDR3 is TGCGCCAGCAGCTTGGCCCAGGGGGCTGGGACTGAAGCTTTCTTT. Its translation: CASSLAQGAGTEAFF. This chain uses TRBV5-1 with TRBJ1-1; 8 nucleotides agree with TRBD1. The CDR3 is 15 amino acids. CDR1 is SGHRS and CDR2 is YFSETQ in the germline V gene. Trimming took 0 bases from V and 5 from J; bases not matched to a gene: 6.

The chain carries TRBV28 and TRBJ1-3, with 8 nucleotides matching TRBD1. Germline CDR1 reads MDHEN; CDR2 reads SYDVKM. After removal of 6 bases from V and 0 bases from J, the junction contained 7 bases not matched to a gene. The CDR3 is made up of 16 amino acids. The chain's CDR3 is CASRPRGQDSGNTIYF. In nucleotides, the CDR3 is TGTGCCAGCAGACCCCGGGGACAGGACTCTGGAAACACCATATATTTT.

The J gene is TRBJ1-1, the V gene TRBV10-1; 9 bases match TRBD1. Germline V CDR1 and CDR2: WNHNN, SYGVQD (reference sequence). V lost 6 bases to trimming and J lost 4 bases; unmatched junction nucleotides: 0. This CDR3 has 12 amino acids. The CDR3 coding sequence is TGCGCCAGCAGGGACAGGGGCACTGAAGCTTTCTTT. It is translated as CASRDRGTEAFF.

The rearrangement uses TRBV30 and TRBJ1-6; maybe TRBD1 (6 bases). The CDR3 runs 19 residues. Germline CDR1 reads GTSNPN; CDR2 reads SVGIG (reference sequence). V lost 4 bases and J 0 bases, leaving 22 bases between the germline ends. Here the CDR3 DNA reads TGTGCCTGGACCCGAAGTCCCGACACAGGGATCTCCTATAATTCACCCCTCCACTTT. Translating it yields CAWTRSPDTGISYNSPLHF.

The rearrangement links TRBV5-1 to TRBJ1-4; D perhaps matches TRBD1 (6 bases). Germline lookup yields CDR1 SGHRS and CDR2 YFSETQ. This CDR3 is built from 15 residues. Trimming pared 7 bases from V and 6 bases from J, leaving 19 bases between. The CDR3 here is CASRRQQGRDEKLFF. The CDR3 DNA follows: TGCGCCAGCCGGCGGCAACAGGGTAGAGATGAAAAACTGTTTTTT.

The chain links TRBV28 to TRBJ1-5; TRBD1 is a possible D gene (5 bases). The CDR3 loop spans 14 amino acids. Germline V gene sequence: CDR1 MDHEN, CDR2 SYDVKM. V was pared by 3 bases and J by 3 bases, with 9 bases between. The CDR3 loop is CASSFSGDNQPQHF. The CDR3 DNA sequence: TGTGCCAGCAGTTTCTCGGGGGACAATCAGCCCCAGCATTTT.

The V and J genes are TRBV19 and TRBJ2-3; TRBD2 is a possible D gene (6 bases). The CDR3 length is 14 residues. Deletions cut 3 bases from V and 6 bases from J, with 13 bases between. Germline V gives CDR1 LNHDA, CDR2 SQIVND (reference sequence). CDR3: CASSIGGSEDTQYF. The CDR3 coding sequence is TGTGCCAGTAGTATCGGAGGGAGTGAGGATACGCAGTATTTT.